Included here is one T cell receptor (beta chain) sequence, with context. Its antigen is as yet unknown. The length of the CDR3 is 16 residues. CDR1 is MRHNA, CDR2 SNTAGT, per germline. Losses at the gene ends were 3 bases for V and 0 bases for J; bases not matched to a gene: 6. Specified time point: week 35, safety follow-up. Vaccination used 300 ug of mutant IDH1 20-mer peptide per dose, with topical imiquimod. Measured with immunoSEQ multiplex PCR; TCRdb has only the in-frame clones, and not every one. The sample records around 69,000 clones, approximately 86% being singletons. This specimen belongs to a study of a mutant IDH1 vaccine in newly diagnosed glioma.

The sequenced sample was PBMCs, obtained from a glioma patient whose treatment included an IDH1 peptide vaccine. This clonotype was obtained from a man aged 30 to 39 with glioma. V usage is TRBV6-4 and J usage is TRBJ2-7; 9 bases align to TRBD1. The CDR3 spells CASSEPGQGYSYEQYF. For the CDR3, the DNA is TGTGCCAGCAGTGAACCGGGACAGGGATACTCCTACGAGCAGTACTTC.